This T cell receptor (beta chain) is from a study of beta chain features in type 1 diabetes. Investigators reverse transcribed all isolated RNA, so they sequenced expressed TCRB transcripts. TCRdb's copy holds only in-frame clones and misses some; the assay was immunoSEQ multiplex PCR. The sample contains almost 350,000 clones, 20% of which appear only once. This clone was counted only a few times. The CDR3 extends over 12 amino acids. V was cut by 5 bases and J by 6 bases, with 10 bases left in between. The germline CDR1 and CDR2 sequences are SNHLY and FYNNEI. The receptor was isolated from a young woman in good health. The chain has TRBV2 and TRBJ1-1; D is undetermined. Sequencing input: naive CD4+ T cells from blood. CDR3 protein: CASSLLPAEAFF. In nucleotides, the CDR3 is TGTGCCAGCAGTCTTCTTCCAGCTGAAGCTTTCTTT.